A few counts support the clone carrying this TCR beta chain. Its antigen is undetermined. Researchers tagged individual cDNA molecules with unique molecular identifiers. TCRdb reprocessed the 5' RACE reads with MiXCR, giving one entry per CDR3 protein. The data show roughly 93,000 distinct CDR3 sequences, roughly 14% seen once. The data derive from a study of early T cells in non-severe SARS-CoV-2 infection. For the study at large: Investigators sequenced bulk RNA drawn from unsorted whole blood, and chains remained unpaired. Study conclusions and caveats: VDJdb-based annotation leaned toward anti-spike CD8 responses and missed private and CD4 specificities.

Trimming at V came to 5 bases and at J to 3 bases, leaving 7 bases not matched to a gene. The germline V gene encodes CDR1 DFQATT and CDR2 SNEGSKA (reference sequence). This CDR3 has 15 amino acids. V usage is TRBV20-1 and J usage is TRBJ2-3; 11 nucleotides align to TRBD1. Material: whole blood. This receptor was identified in an adult who was a healthcare worker with PCR-confirmed SARS-CoV-2 infection or an uninfected control (not recorded which). CDR3 residues: CSALTDRGLTDTQYF. The CDR3 DNA reads TGCAGTGCTCTTACGGACAGGGGGCTAACAGATACGCAGTATTTT.